The rows below give T cell receptor beta chains drawn from one sample of a study of blood T cells in healthy people across ages. TCRdb redid the calling of the 5' RACE reads with MiXCR, one entry per CDR3 protein. The profile shows over a million distinct CDR3 sequences, roughly two fifths of them singletons. Sequenced material: blood. The receptor set was obtained from a woman between 18 and 29 years old in good health. Each CDR3 is given with its conserved first and last residue. Fields, in order: V gene, J gene, CDR3 protein.

v_call: TRBV27
j_call: TRBJ2-1
cdr3_aa: CAGSPIRPLYNEQFF

v_call: TRBV20-1
j_call: TRBJ2-1
cdr3_aa: CSASHGSYNEQFF

v_call: TRBV7-2
j_call: TRBJ1-3
cdr3_aa: CASSSSVGGRNTTYF

v_call: TRBV20-1
j_call: TRBJ1-2
cdr3_aa: CGARETGRWSLNTF

v_call: TRBV6-6
j_call: TRBJ1-2
cdr3_aa: CASSYSMENVGYGYTF

v_call: TRBV29-1
j_call: TRBJ1-2
cdr3_aa: CSVLGREYYGYTF

v_call: TRBV7-2
j_call: TRBJ1-1
cdr3_aa: CASSLVQGAGTEAFF

v_call: TRBV7-2
j_call: TRBJ2-1
cdr3_aa: CASSLDREDEQFF

v_call: TRBV10-3
j_call: TRBJ2-3
cdr3_aa: CAISGKLAGLSDTQYF

v_call: TRBV13
j_call: TRBJ2-1
cdr3_aa: CASRNKVGGSYNEQFF

v_call: TRBV18
j_call: TRBJ2-1
cdr3_aa: CASSPSDTYNEQFF

v_call: TRBV12-3/TRBV12-4
j_call: TRBJ1-2
cdr3_aa: CASSSDRGPYGYTF

v_call: TRBV5-5
j_call: TRBJ2-3
cdr3_aa: CASSLDLGSDTQYF

v_call: TRBV7-9
j_call: TRBJ2-5
cdr3_aa: CASSQDLTRGPKETQYF

v_call: TRBV7-9
j_call: TRBJ1-2
cdr3_aa: CASSLSRGWGYTF

v_call: TRBV27
j_call: TRBJ2-1
cdr3_aa: CASSPQVVGDYNEQFF

v_call: TRBV6-2/TRBV6-3
j_call: TRBJ2-2
cdr3_aa: CASFTDRGGYTGELFF

v_call: TRBV28
j_call: TRBJ2-3
cdr3_aa: CASSLSSGPTDTQYF

v_call: TRBV7-9
j_call: TRBJ2-1
cdr3_aa: CAASDRGDEQFF

v_call: TRBV20-1
j_call: TRBJ1-1
cdr3_aa: CSAPRQFMNTEAFF

v_call: TRBV4-1
j_call: TRBJ2-1
cdr3_aa: CASSQGERTAPYNEQFF

v_call: TRBV20-1
j_call: -
cdr3_aa: CSARVAGGLGETQYF

v_call: TRBV11-2
j_call: TRBJ2-2
cdr3_aa: CASSLWRGNAGELFF

v_call: TRBV29-1
j_call: TRBJ2-7
cdr3_aa: CSGLMWGYEQYF

v_call: TRBV20-1
j_call: TRBJ2-5
cdr3_aa: CSAREAGETQYF

v_call: TRBV12-3/TRBV12-4
j_call: TRBJ1-3
cdr3_aa: CASSLDSTSVGVSGNTIYF

v_call: TRBV7-7
j_call: TRBJ2-5
cdr3_aa: CASSVSPGAQTQYF

v_call: TRBV4-1
j_call: TRBJ1-5
cdr3_aa: CASSQAWGGSNQPQHF

v_call: TRBV12-3/TRBV12-4
j_call: TRBJ2-2
cdr3_aa: CASSQRTSDDGELFF

v_call: TRBV5-1
j_call: TRBJ2-7
cdr3_aa: CASSLEPGTSYEQYF

v_call: TRBV29-1
j_call: TRBJ2-7
cdr3_aa: CSVWGLAGDEQYF

v_call: TRBV7-2
j_call: TRBJ1-1
cdr3_aa: CASSLVPGDNTEAFF